This T cell receptor beta chain originates from a study of T-cell reconstitution after alpha-beta-depleted transplantation in children (dated by TCRdb to about 2016). For the study in its entirety: Using TCR repertoire profiling, the study quantitatively followed how T-cell immune reconstitution unfolded in children after TCRalphabeta/CD19-depleted allogeneic hematopoietic cell transplantation.

CDR1 and CDR2 are drawn from the germline V gene (reference sequence): LGHDT, YNNKEL. The CDR3 spans 16 residues, from the cysteine through the phenylalanine. Kept here is only the CDR3 DNA, which spans 48 bases and is read in frame from base 1. The V end loses 1 base and the J end loses 3 bases, and a stretch of 16 bases separates them. Receptors were amplified or captured by PCR. Sequenced using an Illumina HiSeq 2500. Molecular barcoding was employed in the preparation of TCR libraries, with unique molecular identifiers being used to normalize TCRbeta repertoire quantification. TCRdb passed the public sequencing reads through fastp at Q25 and MiXCR, retaining productive beta sequences. For every CDR3 protein sequence, its rows merge into one entry that carries the most common genes and DNA. For this sample there are 670,000 or so distinct CDR3 sequences; 10% to 15% appear just once. About 0.77% of the sample rests with the top ten.

Here is what the overall study found, with its caveats: The high TCRbeta diversity at day 60 in some patients was ascribed to recipient T cells and intrathymic progenitors that had survived conditioning. The frequencies of hyperexpanded clones fell over the following months, and after one year, T-cell counts and TCRbeta diversity were mostly attributed to newly produced T cells. The apparently early alphabetaT-cell count recovery about two months after transplant was reportedly dependent on only several hundred rapidly expanded clones derived from non-depleted graft cells.

Interpreted using the paper, the treatment or condition label stands for: allogeneic hematopoietic cell transplantation with graft depleted of TCRalphabeta T cells and CD19 B cells. TCRalphabeta/CD19-depleted allogeneic hematopoietic cell grafts were given to the transplant recipients, all of whom were children. The table lists this clonotype with many counts. Its recognized antigen is unknown. No quality values exist for individual bases; no much larger clone is one base distant. The receptor was derived from a girl aged 2-9 years with congenital amegakaryocytic thrombocytopenia, due to receive a stem cell transplant. Recombination joined TRBV3-1 with TRBJ2-7; no D gene call is confident. Specimen: PBMCs, collected before TCRalphabeta/CD19-depleted stem cell transplant. The DNA sequence is given as TGTGCCAGCAGCCAAGTAGGCTCGGATCGGCGCTACGAGCAGTACTTC. This codes for CASSQVGSDRRYEQYF.